The source of this T cell receptor (beta chain) is a study of PD-1 blockade in classical Hodgkin lymphoma. Assay: immunoSEQ multiplex PCR; the TCRdb copy retains only in-frame clones and omits some. The repertoire holds around 100,000 clones, around 89% seen once, with 5.5% to 8.5% in the top ten. V dropped 8 bases and J dropped 4; count of bases not matched to a gene: 14. CDR1 and CDR2 from the germline V gene are SQVTM and ANQGSEA. The CDR3 has 15 amino acids. Each of the patients experienced relapse following autologous stem cell transplantation, and their brentuximab vedotin exposure differed. The sample consisted of peripheral blood mononuclear cells (PBMCs), taken before the second cycle of nivolumab. This sequence was found in a human donor with classical Hodgkin lymphoma. This rearrangement joins TRBV29-1 to TRBJ1-2, with 9 bases aligning to TRBD1. The CDR3 reads CSSRDRDEGGYGYTF. The DNA of the CDR3 is TGCAGCTCCCGGGACAGGGATGAAGGTGGCTATGGCTACACCTTC.